This T cell receptor (beta chain) was documented in a study of cytomegalovirus exposure and HLA in healthy donors. Whole-study findings and limits: Presence/absence analyses rested on an assumption that sequencing depth was roughly uniform across donors. Within an earlier analysis, most TCR beta V segments proved productive either about 90% or about 30% of the time. It was reportedly the case that the classifier diagnosed cytomegalovirus status with high specificity and sensitivity.

13 Jbeta primers and 60 Vbeta primers were used for the PCR. The repertoire was sequenced with immunoSEQ multiplex PCR; TCRdb's copy has only in-frame clones and lacks some. The sample has approximately 190,000 clones; 80% to 90% are singletons. Regarding this clone: Its antigen is not identified.

Sequenced sample: PBMCs. The TCR comes from a man between 35 and 55 years old in good health and CMV-seropositive.

CDR3 sequence: CASSLDSSWNEQFF. The CDR3, as DNA: TGTGCCAGCAGCTTAGACTCGTCCTGGAATGAGCAGTTCTTC. The V and J genes are TRBV7-2 and TRBJ2-1; D is unresolved. Germline CDR1 reads SGHTA; CDR2 reads FQGNSA. The length of the CDR3 is 14 residues. Trimming pared 1 base from V and 7 bases from J, leaving 11 bases between.